These 2 T cell receptor beta chains share one sample of origin, sequenced in a study of shared clonotypes between healthy human individuals. Produced via immunoSEQ multiplex PCR; TCRdb's table is partial and in-frame only. The sample has roughly 1,600,000 clones; approximately 98.5% are singletons. The sequenced sample consisted of naive CD4+ T cells sorted from blood. Documented subset: CD45RA+ positively selected. These receptors originate from a man younger than 40 in good health.

The chain recombines TRBV28 with TRBJ2-7; 7 nucleotides line up with TRBD2. This CDR3 is built from 16 residues. V dropped 1 base and J dropped 5; count of bases not matched to a gene: 11. Germline V gene sequence: CDR1 MDHEN, CDR2 SYDVKM. CDR3 loop: CASSLSASGGVDEQYF. In DNA, the CDR3 is TGTGCCAGCAGTTTATCAGCTAGCGGTGGGGTCGACGAGCAGTACTTC. Looking up the rest from reference TRBV28 and TRBJ2-7 gives the full variable domain: DVKVTQSSRYLVKRTGEKVFLECVQDMDHENMFWYRQDPGLGLRLIYFSYDVKMKEKGDIPEGYSVSREKKERFSLILESASTNQTSMYLCASSLSASGGVDEQYFGPGTRLTVT.

The J gene is TRBJ2-1, the V gene TRBV29-1; 7 bases map to TRBD1. CDR1 is SQVTM and CDR2 is ANQGSEA in the germline V gene. V lost 0 bases and J lost 6; bases outside the gene matches: 8. The CDR3 is 15 amino acids. The CDR3 protein is CSVEDPWAGGNEQFF. In nucleotides, the CDR3 is TGCAGCGTTGAAGATCCATGGGCAGGGGGCAATGAGCAGTTCTTC.